A single sample gave rise to the 4 T cell receptor beta chains below, sequenced in a study of CD8 T cells in Susac syndrome. RNA, at about 0.45 to 1 ug, was reverse transcribed with random hexamers. TCRdb ran MiXCR on the immunoSEQ multiplex PCR reads and lists one entry per CDR3 protein. Counted here are 150,000 to 200,000 distinct CDR3 sequences, approximately 92% occurring once; the ten biggest clones make up just over 0.13%. Specimen: CD4+ T cells from PBMCs. These TCRs come from a human donor in good health.

The rearrangement uses TRBV2 and TRBJ1-6; unclear D gene. Germline V gene data show CDR1 as SNHLY and CDR2 as FYNNEI. Trimming shortened V by 5 bases and J by 7 bases, and 15 bases separated the two germline ends. There are 15 residues in the CDR3. CDR3 loop: CASSRTGDMNSPLHF. As DNA, the CDR3 is TGTGCCAGCAGTCGTACGGGAGATATGAATTCACCCCTCCACTTT. The full variable domain, its missing parts supplied by reference TRBV2 and TRBJ1-6, is EPEVTQTPSHQVTQMGQEVILRCVPISNHLYFYWYRQILGQKVEFLVSFYNNEISEKSEIFDDQFSVERPDGSNFTLKIRSTKLEDSAMYFCASSRTGDMNSPLHFGNGTRLTVT.

The chain carries TRBV5-1 and TRBJ2-7; 7 positions agree with TRBD1. Per germline, CDR1 SGHRS and CDR2 YFSETQ. CDR3 length: 14 amino acids. Germline trimming cut 2 bases from V and 3 bases from J; bases unmatched to any gene: 5. This chain's CDR3 is CASSFRDSNYEQYF. Written as DNA, the CDR3 is TGCGCCAGCAGCTTCCGGGACAGTAACTACGAGCAGTACTTC.

This chain connects TRBV4-1 to TRBJ1-2; D ambiguous. The CDR3 extends over 13 amino acids. V lost 8 bases to trimming and J lost 0 bases, with 10 bases between them. Germline CDR1 is MGHRA and CDR2 is YSYEKL. CDR3 bases: TGCGCCAGCGCTACCTATCCTAACTATGGCTACACCTTC. This codes for CASATYPNYGYTF.

This clonotype was recorded only once. This chain uses TRBV1 with TRBJ1-2; the D call in the table, TRBD1, was not verified against the DNA. TRBV1 is reported as a pseudogene. The CDR3 covers 17 residues. The CDR3 loop reads CTSSAGRLCRKTYGYTF. CDR3 nucleotide sequence: TGCACCAGCAGCGCGGGGCGTTTGTGCCGAAAGACCTATGGCTACACCTTC.